A selection of T cell receptor beta chains follows, all from one sample in a study of blood T cell repertoires in COVID-19. The table came from immunoSEQ multiplex PCR; TCRdb's copy has only in-frame clones and leaves some out. The repertoire holds fewer than 650,000 clones, with around nine tenths as singletons. Sequenced input: peripheral blood. The receptors originated from a woman in her forties or fifties with COVID-19, enrolled during active disease. Each CDR3 is given with its conserved first and last residue. The D gene is left open where the match is weak. Size tells how often a clone was seen (once, few, many) or the class of an expanded clone, and some rows leave it out.

d_gene,abundance,v_gene,j_gene,CDR3nt,CDR3aa
TRBD1,few,TRBV5-4,TRBJ1-1,TGTGCCAGCAGCGGACAGGGCTCAAAGAACACTGAAGCTTTCTTT,CASSGQGSKNTEAFF
-,-,TRBV6-5,TRBJ1-5,TGTGCCAGCAGTTCCGGACAACCCTATAGCAATCAGCCCCAGCATTTT,CASSSGQPYSNQPQHF
TRBD1,-,TRBV7-7,TRBJ2-5,TGTGCCAGCAGCGCCCTGACAGGGGAAGAGACCCAGTACTTC,CASSALTGEETQYF
-,once,TRBV11-2,TRBJ1-3,TGTGCCAGCAGCTTAGGACGGAGCTCTGGAAACACCATATATTTT,CASSLGRSSGNTIYF
-,-,TRBV9,TRBJ1-2,TGTGCCAGCAGCGTGACAGATAGTAGAAGTGGCTACACCTTC,CASSVTDSRSGYTF
TRBD1,-,TRBV28,TRBJ2-3,TGTGCCAGCCAGGGGGGACAGGGAACAGATACGCAGTATTTT,CASQGGQGTDTQYF
-,-,TRBV30,TRBJ2-6,TGTGCCTGGAGTAGGGGCATAATCCGCTCTGGGGCCAACGTCCTGACTTTC,CAWSRGIIRSGANVLTF
-,-,TRBV5-5,TRBJ2-2,TGTGCCAGCAGCTTGGGGGCCCTGAACACCGGGGAGCTGTTTTTT,CASSLGALNTGELFF
TRBD1,-,TRBV27,TRBJ1-1,TGTGCCAGCAGTTTAGAGGGGGCCGGCCAATGGGCTTTCTTT,CASSLEGAGQWAFF
-,few,TRBV2,TRBJ2-2,TGTGCCAGCAGTGACGGGGCCCAGGGGACCGGGGAGCTGTTTTTT,CASSDGAQGTGELFF
-,-,TRBV5-1,TRBJ2-2,TGCGCCAGCAGCTGGGGGACAACCATCACCGGGGAGCTGTTTTTT,CASSWGTTITGELFF
-,-,TRBV7-9,TRBJ2-5,TGTGCCAGCAGCTTAAGCTCAGAGACCCAGTACTTC,CASSLSSETQYF
-,-,TRBV4-2,TRBJ2-2,TGTGCCAGCAGCCCTTCCCTAGAAACCGGGGAGCTGTTTTTT,CASSPSLETGELFF
TRBD2,-,TRBV6-6,TRBJ2-7,TGTGCCAGCAGTCGACCGGGCGTCGGGGGGGTCCCCGTCGAGCAGTACTTC,CASSRPGVGGVPVEQYF
-,-,TRBV2,TRBJ1-5,TGTGCCAGCAGGACTCAGGGGTTAGGCAATCAGCCCCAGCATTTT,CASRTQGLGNQPQHF
-,-,TRBV29-1,TRBJ1-3,TGCAGCGTCGTGACAGGTGTTAACGGAAACACCATATATTTT,CSVVTGVNGNTIYF
-,once,TRBV7-9,TRBJ1-1,TGTGCCAGCAGCTCGACAGCCCGGAACACTGAAGCTTTCTTT,CASSSTARNTEAFF
TRBD1,-,TRBV2,TRBJ2-4,TGTGCCAGCAAGGACAGGGGGGACAGAGTAGGACAGTACTTC,CASKDRGDRVGQYF
TRBD1,-,TRBV5-1,TRBJ1-3,TGCGCCAGCAGCTCCGCCCGACAGGGGGCAAATGGAAACACCATATATTTT,CASSSARQGANGNTIYF
-,-,TRBV2,TRBJ1-1,TGTGCCAGCAGTGACGTGGGCCCTGAAGCTTTCTTT,CASSDVGPEAFF
-,-,TRBV10-3,TRBJ1-4,TGTGCCATCAGTGTAGCGGGGGTTGGAGAAAAACTGTTTTTT,CAISVAGVGEKLFF
-,-,TRBV7-3,TRBJ1-1,TGTGCCAGCAGCTTAATGGGGGGGAACACTGAAGCTTTCTTT,CASSLMGGNTEAFF
-,-,TRBV7-9,TRBJ2-3,TGTGCCAGCAGCTCGATCCGGGACTTGGCTAGCACAGATACGCAGTATTTT,CASSSIRDLASTDTQYF
TRBD1,-,TRBV24-1,TRBJ1-1,TGTGCCACCAGTGATTCTGACAGGGGCGTGGGGACTGAAGCTTTCTTT,CATSDSDRGVGTEAFF
-,-,TRBV10-3,TRBJ2-1,TGTGCCATCAGTGACGGGGAAGGCTACAATGAGCAGTTCTTC,CAISDGEGYNEQFF
TRBD1,once,TRBV28,TRBJ1-5,TGTGCCAGCACCGTCCGGGACAGGGCCTCCCCCTCTTATAGCAATCAGCCCCAGCATTTT,CASTVRDRASPSYSNQPQHF
-,-,TRBV4-1,TRBJ1-2,TGCGCCAGCAGCCAAGAGAGATATCTCGTCGGGGAGGCGGCTAACTATGGCTACACCTTC,CASSQERYLVGEAANYGYTF
-,-,TRBV28,TRBJ2-3,TGTGCCAGCAGTTCGCACCGGGATACGCAGTATTTT,CASSSHRDTQYF
-,-,TRBV15,TRBJ1-1,TGTGCCACCAGCAGATCAGGGGTGAACACTGAAGCTTTCTTT,CATSRSGVNTEAFF
TRBD1,-,TRBV28,TRBJ2-3,TGTGCCAGCAGTCCTAGGGACAGGGGGCATACGCAGTATTTT,CASSPRDRGHTQYF
-,-,TRBV28,TRBJ1-5,TGTGCCAGCACCCCACAGGCCGGGGGTCAGCCCCAGCATTTT,CASTPQAGGQPQHF
-,-,TRBV10-3,TRBJ1-5,TGTGCCATCAGTGTGACCCCTTCGGGGAATCAGCCCCAGCATTTT,CAISVTPSGNQPQHF
TRBD2,-,TRBV25-1,TRBJ2-2,TGTGCGATGGCGGGGGTCACCGGGGAGCTGTTTTTT,CAMAGVTGELFF
TRBD1,-,TRBV6-5,TRBJ1-5,TGTGCCACCCGGGACAGGTTTAATCAGCCCCAGCATTTT,CATRDRFNQPQHF
TRBD1,-,TRBV30,TRBJ1-6,TGTGCCTCGGGACAGGGGGTAATATCCTATAATTCACCCCTCCACTTT,CASGQGVISYNSPLHF
-,-,TRBV19,TRBJ1-5,TGTGCCAGTAGTCCCCGACAGGCTAAGGATCAGCCCCAGCATTTT,CASSPRQAKDQPQHF
-,-,TRBV5-6,TRBJ2-3,TGTGCCAGCACACGAAGCGCAGATACGCAGTATTTT,CASTRSADTQYF
TRBD1,-,TRBV5-1,TRBJ1-4,TGCGCCAGCAGCTTGGATACAGGGGGCACTAATGAAAAACTGTTTTTT,CASSLDTGGTNEKLFF
-,-,TRBV30,TRBJ1-4,TGTGCCTGGAGTGGCCCCGGGGGAAAACTGTTTTTT,CAWSGPGGKLFF
-,-,TRBV15,TRBJ1-4,TGTGCCACCAGCAGTAAGGGGTCCCTGGGGGAAAAACTGTTTTTT,CATSSKGSLGEKLFF
-,-,TRBV30,TRBJ1-2,TGTGCCTGGAGCCCCTCGGGAGTGGACACTAACTATGGCTACACCTTC,CAWSPSGVDTNYGYTF
TRBD2,-,TRBV2,TRBJ2-2,TGTGCCAGTCGGGAGCGGGGGGTGAGGAACACCGGGGAGCTGTTTTTT,CASRERGVRNTGELFF
-,-,TRBV2,TRBJ1-5,TGTGCCAGCAGCCGGGGGGGCCAGCAGCCCCAGCATTTT,CASSRGGQQPQHF
TRBD2,-,TRBV15,TRBJ2-1,TGTGCCACCAGCAGAGATACAGCGGGGGAGGGTGAGCAGTTCTTC,CATSRDTAGEGEQFF
-,-,TRBV2,TRBJ1-4,TGTGCCAGCAGTGAACTCGGGGGAAAACTGTTTTTT,CASSELGGKLFF
-,-,TRBV19,TRBJ1-3,TGTGCCAGTAGTCGACAAGTCGACAGCATTGGAAACACCATATATTTT,CASSRQVDSIGNTIYF
-,-,TRBV6-5,TRBJ1-1,TGTGCCAGCAGCTACGGGACTGTAGGGGACACTGAAGCTTTCTTT,CASSYGTVGDTEAFF
-,-,TRBV5-4,TRBJ1-3,TGTGCCAGCAGCTTTCCGGGCTCTGGAAACACCATATATTTT,CASSFPGSGNTIYF
-,-,TRBV11-2,TRBJ1-2,TGTGCCAGCAGCTCCCCCAGGGTTCGGGGCTACACCTTC,CASSSPRVRGYTF